The entry below gives a single TCR beta chain sequence along with its context. The data were obtained in a study of blood T cell repertoires in COVID-19. Study overall: Sites across the United States, Italy and Spain contributed samples from acute and convalescent COVID-19. In each case, the material was cDNA or gDNA derived from T cells, B-cell-depleted T cells, or PBMCs.

Germline lookup yields CDR1 SGHNT and CDR2 YYREEE (reference sequence). Deletions cut 4 bases from V and 5 bases from J, with 13 bases between. The CDR3 spans 13 residues. The authors' processing: Reference gene primers were amplified, and this amplification served to estimate nucleated cell counts. Profiling relied on immunoSEQ multiplex PCR, and the TCRdb table lists in-frame clones only, not all of them. Clone size and the V and J calls come from that table; the DNA yielded D and trimming. Of 95,000 to 100,000 clones detected, approximately 86% appear once; the ten largest clones hold 1.5% to 2%. The chain couples TRBV5-4 to TRBJ2-7; D perhaps matches TRBD2 (6 bases). This receptor was taken from an elderly man with acute or convalescent COVID-19. Sequenced input: peripheral blood. The CDR3 is CASSPGTANEQYF. DNA of the CDR3: TGTGCCAGCAGCCCAGGGACTGCTAACGAGCAGTACTTC.